This TCR beta chain is from a study of T-cell memory formation after mild COVID-19. Study findings and constraints: Unconfirmed was the SARS-CoV-2 specificity of second-wave clones that peaked on day 37.

This clonotype has ten or more counts. Its matching antigen is unknown. The CDR3 is 14 residues long. V was pared by 6 bases and J by 0 bases, with 3 bases of the junction left unmatched. Libraries for TCRalpha and TCRbeta carried sample barcodes and unique molecular identifiers via 5'RACE. One entry per CDR3 protein results from TCRdb running MiXCR on the 5' RACE reads. The table lists 200,000 to 250,000 distinct CDR3 sequences, approximately 10% of them singletons, with around 21% in the top ten. The sequence was obtained from a man between 18 and 29 years old who had mild COVID-19 (a few samples of this study predate the infection). Cell type and time point are not known. This chain uses TRBV12-3 or TRBV12-4 with TRBJ2-3, with 7 bases aligning to TRBD1. Sequencing input: PBMCs or a T cell subset sorted from them (not recorded which). The CDR3 DNA sequence: TGTGCCAGCAGCAAACAGGGGAGCACAGATACGCAGTATTTT. Translation: CASSKQGSTDTQYF.